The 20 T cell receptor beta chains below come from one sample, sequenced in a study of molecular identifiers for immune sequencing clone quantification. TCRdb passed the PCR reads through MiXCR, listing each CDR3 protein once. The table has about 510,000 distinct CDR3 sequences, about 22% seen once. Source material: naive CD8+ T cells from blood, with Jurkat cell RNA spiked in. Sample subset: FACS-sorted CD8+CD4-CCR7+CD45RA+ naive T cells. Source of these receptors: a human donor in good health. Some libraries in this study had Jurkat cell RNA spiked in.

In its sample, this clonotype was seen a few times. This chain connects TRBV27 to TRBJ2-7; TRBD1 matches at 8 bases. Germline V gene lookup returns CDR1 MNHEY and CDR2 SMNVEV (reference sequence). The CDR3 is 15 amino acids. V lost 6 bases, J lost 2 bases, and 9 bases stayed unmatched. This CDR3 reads CASSMTGDGAYEQYF. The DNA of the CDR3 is TGTGCCAGCAGCATGACAGGGGATGGAGCCTACGAGCAGTACTTC.

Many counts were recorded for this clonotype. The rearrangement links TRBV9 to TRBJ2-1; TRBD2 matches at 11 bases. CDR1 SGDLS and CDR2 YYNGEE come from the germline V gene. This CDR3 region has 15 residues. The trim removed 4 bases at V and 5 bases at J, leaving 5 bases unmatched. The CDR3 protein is CASSPGTSGHNEQFF. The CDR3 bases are TGTGCCAGCAGCCCGGGGACTAGCGGCCACAATGAGCAGTTCTTC. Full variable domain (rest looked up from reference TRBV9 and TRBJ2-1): DSGVTQTPKHLITATGQRVTLRCSPRSGDLSVYWYQQSLDQGLQFLIQYYNGEERAKGNILERFSAQQFPDLHSELNLSSLELGDSALYFCASSPGTSGHNEQFFGPGTRLTVL.

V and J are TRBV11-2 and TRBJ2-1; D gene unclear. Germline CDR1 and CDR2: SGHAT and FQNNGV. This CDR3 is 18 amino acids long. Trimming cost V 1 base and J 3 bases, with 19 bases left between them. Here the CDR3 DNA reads TGTGCCAGCAGCTTAGTGTCACCCAAGGTTAGGGACTACAATGAGCAGTTCTTC. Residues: CASSLVSPKVRDYNEQFF. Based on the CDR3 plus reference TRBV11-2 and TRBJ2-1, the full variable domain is EAGVAQSPRYKIIEKRQSVAFWCNPISGHATLYWYQQILGQGPKLLIQFQNNGVVDDSQLPKDRFSAERLKGVDSTLKIQPAKLEDSAVYLCASSLVSPKVRDYNEQFFGPGTRLTVL.

The CDR3 reads CASSYELAGGYADTQYF. The CDR3 DNA reads as TGTGCCAGCAGTTACGAACTAGCGGGCGGATATGCAGATACGCAGTATTTT. The genes are TRBV6-2 or TRBV6-3 and TRBJ2-3; 9 bases are shared with TRBD2. The CDR3 consists of 17 residues. The germline CDR1 and CDR2 sequences are MNHEY and SVGEGT. The V segment lost 2 bases and the J segment 4 bases; nucleotides outside the gene matches: 10.

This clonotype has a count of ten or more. DNA of the CDR3: TGTGCCAGCTCACCACTGATCGCGGGGGAAGGCACAGATACGCAGTATTTT. Its translation: CASSPLIAGEGTDTQYF. The genes are TRBV18 and TRBJ2-3, with 7 bases lining up with TRBD2. The CDR3 totals 17 residues. CDR1 is KGHSH, CDR2 LQKENI, per germline. Trimming removed 1 base from V and 1 base from J; junction bases left unmatched: 8.

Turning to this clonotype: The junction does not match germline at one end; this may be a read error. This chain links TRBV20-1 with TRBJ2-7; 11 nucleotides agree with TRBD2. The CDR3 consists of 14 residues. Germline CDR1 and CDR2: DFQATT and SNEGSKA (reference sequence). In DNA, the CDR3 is TGCAGTGCTAGAGCGCCTAGCGGGGGGTACGACCAGTACTTC. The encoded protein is CSARAPSGGYDQYF.

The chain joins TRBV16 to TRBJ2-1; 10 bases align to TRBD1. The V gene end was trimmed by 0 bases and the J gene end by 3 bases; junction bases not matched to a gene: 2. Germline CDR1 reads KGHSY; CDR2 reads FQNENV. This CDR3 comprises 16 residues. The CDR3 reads CASSQSGQGGYNEQFF. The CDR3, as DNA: TGTGCCAGCAGCCAATCAGGACAGGGGGGCTACAATGAGCAGTTCTTC.

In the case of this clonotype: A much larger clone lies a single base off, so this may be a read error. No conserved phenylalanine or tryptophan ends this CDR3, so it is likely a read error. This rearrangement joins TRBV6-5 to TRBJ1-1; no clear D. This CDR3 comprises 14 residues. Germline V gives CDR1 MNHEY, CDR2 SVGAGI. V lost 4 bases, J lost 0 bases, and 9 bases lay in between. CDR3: CASSLQILNTEAFL. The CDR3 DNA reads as TGTGCCAGCAGTTTGCAGATCCTGAACACTGAAGCTTTCCTT.

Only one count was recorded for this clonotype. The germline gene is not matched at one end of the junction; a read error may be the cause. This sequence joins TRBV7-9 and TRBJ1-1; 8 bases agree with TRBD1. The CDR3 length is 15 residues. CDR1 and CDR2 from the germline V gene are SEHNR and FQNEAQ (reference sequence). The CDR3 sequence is CASSLGQGADTEAIF. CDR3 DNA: TGTGCCAGCAGCTTAGGGCAGGGGGCAGACACTGAAGCTATCTTT. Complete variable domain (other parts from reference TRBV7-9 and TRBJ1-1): DTGVSQNPRHKITKRGQNVTFRCDPISEHNRLYWYRQTLGQGPEFLTYFQNEAQLEKSRLLSDRFSAERPKGSFSTLEIQRTEQGDSAMYLCASSLGQGADTEAIFGQGTRLTVV.

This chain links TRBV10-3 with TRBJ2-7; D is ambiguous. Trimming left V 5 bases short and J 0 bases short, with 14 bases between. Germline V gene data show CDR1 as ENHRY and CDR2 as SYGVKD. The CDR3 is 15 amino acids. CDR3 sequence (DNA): TGTGCCATCAGTCCAGACCCAGTGTTCTCCTACGAGCAGTACTTC. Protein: CAISPDPVFSYEQYF.

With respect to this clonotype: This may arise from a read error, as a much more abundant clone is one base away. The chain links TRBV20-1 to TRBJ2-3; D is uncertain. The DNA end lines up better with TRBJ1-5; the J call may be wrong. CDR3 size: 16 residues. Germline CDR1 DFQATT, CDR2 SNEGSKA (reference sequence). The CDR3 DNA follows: TGCAGTGCTAGAGATCTAGTAGCACCCCCCACAGATACGCAGCATTTT. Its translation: CSARDLVAPPTDTQHF.

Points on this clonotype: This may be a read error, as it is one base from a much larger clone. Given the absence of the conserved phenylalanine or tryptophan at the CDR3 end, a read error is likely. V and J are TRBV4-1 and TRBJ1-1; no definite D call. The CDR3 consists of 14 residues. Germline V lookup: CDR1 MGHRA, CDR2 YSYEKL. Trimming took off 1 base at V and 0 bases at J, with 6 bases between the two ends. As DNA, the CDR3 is TGCGCCAGCAGCCAAGCCCCCTTGAACACTGAAGCTTTCCTT. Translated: CASSQAPLNTEAFL.

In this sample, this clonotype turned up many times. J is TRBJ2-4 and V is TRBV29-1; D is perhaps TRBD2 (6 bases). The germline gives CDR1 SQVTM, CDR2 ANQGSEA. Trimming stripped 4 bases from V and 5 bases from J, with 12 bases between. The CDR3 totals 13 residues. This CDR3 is CSVVARRENIQYF. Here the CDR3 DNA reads TGCAGCGTTGTGGCTAGGAGGGAAAACATTCAGTACTTC.

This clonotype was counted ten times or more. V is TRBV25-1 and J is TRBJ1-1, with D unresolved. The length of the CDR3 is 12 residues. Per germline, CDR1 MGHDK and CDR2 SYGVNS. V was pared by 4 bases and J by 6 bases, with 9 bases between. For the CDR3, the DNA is TGTGCCAGCAGTGGCGCGGACCCTGAAGCTTTCTTT. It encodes CASSGADPEAFF.

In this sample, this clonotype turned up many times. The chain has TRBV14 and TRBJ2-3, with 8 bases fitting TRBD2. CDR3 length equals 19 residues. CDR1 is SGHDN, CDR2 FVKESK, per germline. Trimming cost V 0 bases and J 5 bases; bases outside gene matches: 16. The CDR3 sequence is CASSQDVRLSGGGEDTQYF. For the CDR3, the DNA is TGTGCCAGCAGCCAAGATGTGCGTTTAAGCGGGGGAGGTGAAGATACGCAGTATTTT.

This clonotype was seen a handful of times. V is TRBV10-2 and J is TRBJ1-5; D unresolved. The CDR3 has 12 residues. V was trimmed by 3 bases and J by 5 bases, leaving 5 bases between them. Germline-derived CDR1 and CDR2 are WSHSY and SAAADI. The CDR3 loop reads CASSDSYQPQHF. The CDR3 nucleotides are TGCGCCAGCAGTGACTCTTATCAGCCCCAGCATTTT.

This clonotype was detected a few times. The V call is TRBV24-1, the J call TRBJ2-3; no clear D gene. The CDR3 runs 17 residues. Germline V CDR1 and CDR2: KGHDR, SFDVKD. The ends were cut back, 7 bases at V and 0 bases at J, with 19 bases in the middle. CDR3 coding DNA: TGTGCCACCAGCCCTTCGTGGCAGACAACAAGCACAGATACGCAGTATTTT. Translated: CATSPSWQTTSTDTQYF.

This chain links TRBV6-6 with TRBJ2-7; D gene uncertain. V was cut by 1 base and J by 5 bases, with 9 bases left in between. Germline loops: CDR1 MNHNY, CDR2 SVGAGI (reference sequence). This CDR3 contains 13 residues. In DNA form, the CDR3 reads TGTGCCAGCAGTTACTTGAGTATTGACGAGCAGTACTTC. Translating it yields CASSYLSIDEQYF.

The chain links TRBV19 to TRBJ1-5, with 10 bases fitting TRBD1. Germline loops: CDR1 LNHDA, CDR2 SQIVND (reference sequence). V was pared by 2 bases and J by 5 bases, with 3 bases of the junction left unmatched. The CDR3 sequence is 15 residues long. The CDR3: CASSIRGQGHQPQHF. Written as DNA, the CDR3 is TGTGCCAGTAGTATAAGGGGACAGGGGCATCAGCCCCAGCATTTT.

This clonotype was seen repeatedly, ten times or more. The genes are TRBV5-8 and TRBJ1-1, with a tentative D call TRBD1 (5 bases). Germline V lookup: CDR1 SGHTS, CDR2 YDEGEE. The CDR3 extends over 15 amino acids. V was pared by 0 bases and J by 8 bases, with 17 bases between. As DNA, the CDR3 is TGTGCCAGCAGCTTGGAGGGGAGTTGGGCCATCGAAGCTTTCTTT. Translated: CASSLEGSWAIEAFF. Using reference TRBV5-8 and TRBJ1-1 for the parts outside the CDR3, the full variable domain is EAGVTQSPTHLIKTRGQQATLRCSPISGHTSVYWYQQALGLGLQFLLWYDEGEERNRGNFPPRFSGRQFPNYSSELNVNALELEDSALYLCASSLEGSWAIEAFFGQGTRLTVV.